The 22 T cell receptor beta chains below come from one sample, sequenced in a study of early T cells in non-severe SARS-CoV-2 infection. TCRdb re-called the 5' RACE reads through MiXCR, storing one row per CDR3 protein. The sample shows 75,000 to 80,000 distinct CDR3 sequences, roughly a sixth of them seen only once. What was sequenced was whole blood. These receptor sequences come from an adult who was a healthcare worker with PCR-confirmed SARS-CoV-2 infection or an uninfected control (not recorded which).

The V and J genes are TRBV20-1 and TRBJ2-1; D is perhaps TRBD1 or TRBD2 (5 bases each). This CDR3 has 15 amino acids. V lost 2 bases to trimming and J lost 7 bases, with 18 bases between them. Germline CDR1 DFQATT, CDR2 SNEGSKA (reference sequence). CDR3 nucleotides: TGCAGTGCTAGAAACCCCGGGACCAACCCGAATGAGCAGTTCTTC. This translates into CSARNPGTNPNEQFF.

This rearrangement joins TRBV28 to TRBJ1-5; D call uncertain. This CDR3 is built from 14 residues. The V and J ends lost 6 bases and 3 bases respectively, with 12 bases between them. The V gene's germline CDR1 is MDHEN and CDR2 SYDVKM. Here the CDR3 reads CASSSEVDNQPQHF. The CDR3 DNA reads as TGTGCCAGCAGCTCCGAGGTCGACAATCAGCCCCAGCATTTT. The whole variable domain, remainder taken from reference TRBV28 and TRBJ1-5, is DVKVTQSSRYLVKRTGEKVFLECVQDMDHENMFWYRQDPGLGLRLIYFSYDVKMKEKGDIPEGYSVSREKKERFSLILESASTNQTSMYLCASSSEVDNQPQHFGDGTRLSIL.

This chain links TRBV10-3 with TRBJ2-7; D is uncertain. V was cut by 1 base and J by 3 bases, with 10 bases left in between. This CDR3 region has 14 residues. Germline CDR1 and CDR2: ENHRY and SYGVKD. The CDR3 DNA is TGTGCCATCAGTGAGTTAAAGTTCAGCTACGAGCAGTACTTC. Its protein is CAISELKFSYEQYF.

CDR3 in amino acids: CASSPDRGGYEQYF. The CDR3, as DNA: TGTGCCAGCAGCCCAGACAGGGGAGGTTACGAGCAGTACTTC. The chain has TRBV11-2 and TRBJ2-7; TRBD1 matches at 8 bases. Germline-derived CDR1 and CDR2 are SGHAT and FQNNGV. This CDR3 is built from 14 residues. V was clipped by 5 bases and J by 4 bases; unmatched bases: 7.

This clonotype was seen a few times. The gene calls are TRBV7-9 and TRBJ2-1; D is tentatively TRBD1 or TRBD2 (6 bases each). V was shortened by 10 bases and J by 5 bases, with 12 bases between the two germline ends. Germline V gives CDR1 SEHNR, CDR2 FQNEAQ (reference sequence). The CDR3 runs 12 residues. DNA for the CDR3: TGTGCCAAATCAAGGGGGGACAATGAGCAGTTCTTC. Protein product: CAKSRGDNEQFF.

This clonotype came up once. The chain is built from TRBV2 and TRBJ1-1; 8 bases match TRBD1. Germline values: CDR1 SNHLY, CDR2 FYNNEI. With 7 bases clipped from V and 1 base from J, the junction kept 2 bases outside the gene matches. CDR3 size: 13 residues. The DNA for the CDR3 is TGTGCCAGCATGACAGGGGCGAACACTGAAGCTTTCTTT. Translated, it gives CASMTGANTEAFF.

V and J are TRBV29-1 and TRBJ2-2, with 7 bases that match TRBD1. This CDR3 is 13 amino acids long. V lost 6 bases to trimming and J lost 6 bases; unmatched junction nucleotides: 7. Per the germline V gene, CDR1 is SQVTM and CDR2 is ANQGSEA. The CDR3 is CSVQTTGAGELFF. CDR3 in DNA: TGCAGCGTCCAAACTACAGGGGCCGGGGAGCTGTTTTTT.

V usage is TRBV11-1 and J usage is TRBJ2-5; no firm D call. V was cut by 5 bases and J by 6 bases, with 7 bases left in between. The germline CDR1 and CDR2 sequences are SGHAT and FQDESV (reference sequence). The CDR3 consists of 11 residues. The DNA of the CDR3 is TGTGCCAGCAGCCGAGCTAAGACCCAGTACTTC. Translation gives CASSRAKTQYF.

The rearrangement links TRBV5-1 to TRBJ2-1, with 10 bases identical to TRBD1. The CDR3 contains 16 residues. With 4 bases clipped from V and 1 base from J, the junction kept 5 bases outside the gene matches. The V gene's germline CDR1 is SGHRS and CDR2 YFSETQ. CDR3 sequence reads: CASSLGQGVSYNEQFF. The DNA for the CDR3 is TGCGCCAGCAGCCTCGGACAGGGGGTTTCCTACAATGAGCAGTTCTTC.

There are many counts of this clonotype. V is TRBV6-2 or TRBV6-3 and J is TRBJ2-1; the match to TRBD2 covers 11 bases. CDR3 size: 13 residues. Germline V gives CDR1 MNHEY, CDR2 SVGEGT. The trim removed 6 bases at V and 7 bases at J, leaving 2 bases unmatched. The CDR3 reads CASRSSGGNEQFF. CDR3 coding DNA: TGTGCCAGCAGGTCTAGCGGGGGGAATGAGCAGTTCTTC.

A few counts support this clonotype. This chain joins TRBV19 and TRBJ2-4, with D perhaps matching TRBD2 (6 bases). Germline V CDR1 and CDR2: LNHDA, SQIVND (reference sequence). The CDR3 spans 12 residues. V was cut by 6 bases and J by 8 bases, with 11 bases left in between. CDR3 in amino acids: CASSGSAHIQYF. The CDR3 nucleotides read TGTGCCAGTAGCGGGAGTGCACACATTCAGTACTTC.

CDR3 sequence reads: CASSSSAKNIQYF. The CDR3 DNA reads as TGTGCCAGCAGCTCTTCGGCCAAAAACATTCAGTACTTC. The V gene is TRBV6-5, the J gene TRBJ2-4; D gene unclear. Between the trimmed V and J ends, which lost 6 bases and 1 base, there was a span of 7 bases. The CDR3 is 13 residues long. Per germline, CDR1 MNHEY and CDR2 SVGAGI.

A few counts support this clonotype. The chain recombines TRBV7-3 with TRBJ2-5; D unclear. V lost 2 bases, J lost 3 bases, and 7 bases lay in between. Germline V CDR1 and CDR2: SGHTA, FQGTGA. The CDR3 covers 13 residues. CDR3 sequence reads: CASSLASKETQYF. CDR3 nucleotides: TGTGCCAGCAGCTTAGCCAGTAAAGAGACCCAGTACTTC.

This clonotype has a handful of counts. V usage is TRBV5-6 and J usage is TRBJ2-1, with a weak D call TRBD2 (5 bases). Germline assignment: CDR1 SGHDT and CDR2 YYEEEE. This CDR3 has 15 amino acids. V was pared by 2 bases and J by 0 bases, with 9 bases between. The CDR3 region is CASSFRGSSYNEQFF. CDR3 nucleotides: TGTGCCAGCAGCTTTCGTGGGAGCTCCTACAATGAGCAGTTCTTC.

This clonotype has at least ten counts. The V gene is TRBV12-3 or TRBV12-4, the J gene TRBJ2-6; D unclear. Trimming shortened V by 8 bases and J by 2 bases, and 10 bases separated the two germline ends. This CDR3 is built from 14 residues. DNA for the CDR3: TGTGCCAGCCCTTCGTCCGCTGGGGCCAACGTCCTGACTTTC. Amino acids: CASPSSAGANVLTF.

This clonotype was counted many times. The CDR3 DNA reads as TGTGCCAGCAGCCCCCTAGCGGGAGGGCCCGGTGAGCAGTTCTTC. Amino acids: CASSPLAGGPGEQFF. The chain couples TRBV7-9 to TRBJ2-1; TRBD2 matches at 12 bases. Trimming at V came to 5 bases and at J to 9 bases, leaving 8 bases not matched to a gene. Germline assignment: CDR1 SEHNR and CDR2 FQNEAQ (reference sequence). The CDR3 runs 15 residues.

This clonotype was observed a handful of times. The chain is built from TRBV5-1 and TRBJ1-3, with 7 bases aligning to TRBD1. With 1 base clipped from V and 1 base from J, the junction kept 5 bases outside the gene matches. The germline V gene encodes CDR1 SGHRS and CDR2 YFSETQ. This CDR3 is 16 amino acids long. CDR3 nucleotides: TGCGCCAGCAGCTTGTTGGGGGGACAGTCTGGAAACACCATATATTTT. It codes for CASSLLGGQSGNTIYF.

A few counts support this clonotype. CDR3 loop: CASSRTSGIYEQYF. CDR3 sequence (DNA): TGTGCCAGCAGCCGGACTAGCGGGATCTACGAGCAGTACTTC. This chain uses TRBV11-3 with TRBJ2-7; 12 bases align to TRBD2. Unmatched junction bases numbered 2, after V lost 5 bases and J lost 3 bases. The CDR3 sequence is 14 residues long. The germline gives CDR1 SGHNT, CDR2 YENEEA.

At least ten counts were recorded for this clonotype. The V gene is TRBV6-5, the J gene TRBJ2-3, with a tentative D call TRBD1 (6 bases). Germline assignment: CDR1 MNHEY and CDR2 SVGAGI. Trimming stripped 2 bases from V and 1 base from J, with 13 bases between. CDR3 size: 16 residues. CDR3 DNA sequence: TGTGCCAGCAGTTACCCCTCAGGGGAAGGCACAGATACGCAGTATTTT. It yields the protein CASSYPSGEGTDTQYF.

This clonotype showed up just a few times. CDR3 bases: TGCGCCAGCACCCCATACCTATTGGGACAAAGAGGGGCCATGAACACTGAAGCTTTCTTT. It specifies CASTPYLLGQRGAMNTEAFF. The chain uses TRBV4-1 and TRBJ1-1, with D possibly matching TRBD1 (6 bases). The CDR3 covers 20 residues. Germline V gene data show CDR1 as MGHRA and CDR2 as YSYEKL. The ends were cut back, 7 bases at V and 0 bases at J, with 30 bases in the middle.

There are a few counts of this clonotype. The V call is TRBV5-1, the J call TRBJ2-3; TRBD2 matches 12 bases. Germline CDR1 and CDR2: SGHRS and YFSETQ. Trimming removed 4 bases from V and 1 base from J; junction bases left unmatched: 4. The CDR3 is made up of 16 amino acids. CDR3 DNA: TGCGCCAGCAGCGCGAGACTAGCGGGAGGCACAGATACGCAGTATTTT. Translation gives CASSARLAGGTDTQYF. Full variable domain (remainder filled in from reference TRBV5-1 and TRBJ2-3): KAGVTQTPRYLIKTRGQQVTLSCSPISGHRSVSWYQQTPGQGLQFLFEYFSETQRNKGNFPGRFSGRQFSNSRSEMNVSTLELGDSALYLCASSARLAGGTDTQYFGPGTRLTVL.

The chain joins TRBV9 to TRBJ2-7; D assignment may be TRBD1 or TRBD2 (5 bases each). CDR1 is SGDLS and CDR2 is YYNGEE in the germline V gene. The CDR3 loop spans 16 amino acids. V was clipped by 4 bases and J by 2 bases, with 19 bases between them. CDR3 nucleotides: TGTGCCAGCAGCCCCGGCGTGGGGGTGGAGGCCTACGAGCAGTACTTC. Its translation is CASSPGVGVEAYEQYF.